Following are 5 T cell receptor beta chains from one sample sequenced in a study of T-cell reconstitution after alpha-beta-depleted transplantation in children. Unique molecular identifiers were incorporated during preparation of the TCRbeta library. MiXCR, applied by TCRdb to the PCR reads, yields one record per CDR3 protein. The sample includes about 250,000 distinct CDR3 sequences, about 24% of them seen just once. Material: PBMCs, mostly from graft donor cells, obtained 360 days after TCRalphabeta/CD19-depleted stem cell transplant. The receptors derive from a female patient aged 2-9 years who had a stem cell transplant for congenital amegakaryocytic thrombocytopenia, so the T cells may come from the graft donor.

The chain is built from TRBV2 and TRBJ2-7; 10 nucleotides line up with TRBD1. Germline lookup yields CDR1 SNHLY and CDR2 FYNNEI. The V and J ends lost 5 bases and 4 bases, in that order; junction bases with no gene match: 5. The CDR3 has 14 residues. For the CDR3, the DNA is TGTGCCAGCAGTATAGACAGGGGGCTATACGAGCAGTACTTC. Amino acid sequence: CASSIDRGLYEQYF.

V usage is TRBV12-3 or TRBV12-4 and J usage is TRBJ2-6; D gene uncertain. CDR3 size: 16 residues. V shed 3 bases and J shed 0 bases, with 9 bases lying between them. In nucleotides, the CDR3 is TGTGCCAGCAGTTTTTCCCACAGCTCTGGGGCCAACGTCCTGACTTTC. Translating gives CASSFSHSSGANVLTF.

The V call is TRBV20-1, the J call TRBJ2-7, with a possible D match to TRBD2 (5 bases). V lost 7 bases to trimming and J lost 6 bases, with 19 bases between them. CDR1 and CDR2 (germline): DFQATT, SNEGSKA (reference sequence). The CDR3 loop spans 13 amino acids. CDR3 DNA: TGCAGTGTTCGGGGAGACGGGATCGGCGAGCAGTACTTC. This sequence encodes CSVRGDGIGEQYF.

The chain recombines TRBV4-2 with TRBJ2-1; 7 bases map to TRBD2. Germline loops: CDR1 LGHNA, CDR2 YNFKEQ. Trimming at V came to 0 bases and at J to 8 bases, leaving 7 bases not matched to a gene. The CDR3 consists of 15 residues. This chain's CDR3 is CASSQEARELDEQFF. In DNA form, the CDR3 reads TGTGCCAGCAGCCAAGAGGCGCGGGAGTTAGATGAGCAGTTCTTC.

This clonotype was picked up many times. The chain is built from TRBV6-6 and TRBJ2-7; D not resolved. The CDR3 contains 11 residues. Trimming took 6 bases from V and 0 from J, leaving 3 bases between them. Germline assignment: CDR1 MNHNY and CDR2 SVGAGI (reference sequence). CDR3 bases: TGTGCCAGCAGCGGCTCCTACGAGCAGTACTTC. Amino acids: CASSGSYEQYF.